The sequence of this TCR beta chain was determined in a study of T cell responses to AZD1222 COVID-19 vaccine. The assay was immunoSEQ multiplex PCR, and TCRdb's table has in-frame clones only and misses some. The data contain over 130,000 clones, under 95% of them singletons. A word on this clone: Its antigen is not identified.

V was cut by 5 bases and J by 2 bases, with 14 bases left in between. Germline V gene sequence: CDR1 GTSNPN, CDR2 SVGIG (reference sequence). CDR3 length equals 14 residues. Notes on the study in general: As reported, nearly half of all spike-specific TCRs target variant regions that are unmutated.

Sample: peripheral blood, taken 28 days after the second AZD1222 dose. V and J are TRBV30 and TRBJ2-3, with D perhaps given as TRBD1 or TRBD2 (5 bases each). This TCR derives from an adult who received the AZD1222 COVID-19 vaccine. This CDR3 reads CAWLGAYFTDTQYF. CDR3 in DNA: TGTGCCTGGCTCGGGGCGTACTTCACAGATACGCAGTATTTT.